The 19 T cell receptor beta chains below were found in one sample sequenced in a study of T cell responses to AZD1222 COVID-19 vaccine. TCRdb keeps only in-frame clones here, not all; method: immunoSEQ multiplex PCR. The sample yields about 110,000 clones, 85% to 90% seen once. The input for sequencing was peripheral blood, taken on day 0 of AZD1222 vaccination. Receptors originate from an adult in good health.

CDR3 loop: CASSIPRDSRNTEAFF. DNA of the CDR3: TGTGCCAGTAGTATACCCCGGGACAGCCGGAACACTGAAGCTTTCTTT. V is TRBV19 and J is TRBJ1-1, with TRBD1 matching 7 bases. The CDR3 totals 16 residues. Germline lookup yields CDR1 LNHDA and CDR2 SQIVND (reference sequence). Germline trimming cut 2 bases from V and 1 base from J; bases unmatched to any gene: 7.

This clone occurred once. The chain is built from TRBV24-1 and TRBJ2-7; D remains unclear. Germline assignment: CDR1 KGHDR and CDR2 SFDVKD. With 3 bases removed from V and 0 bases from J, the gap between germline ends came to 5 bases. This CDR3 contains 13 residues. The CDR3 coding sequence is TGTGCCACCAGTGATAGGCGCTCCTACGAGCAGTACTTC. The encoded protein is CATSDRRSYEQYF.

This clone was seen only once. The rearrangement joins TRBV7-2 to TRBJ1-2; tentative D call: TRBD1 (5 bases). The CDR3 runs to 18 residues. From germline, CDR1 is SGHTA and CDR2 FQGNSA. V was shortened by 4 bases and J by 5 bases, with 26 bases between the two germline ends. CDR3 sequence (DNA): TGTGCCAGCAGCTCCCCCCAAGGGGCAACCCGACTTAGATATGGCTACACCTTC. Amino acid sequence: CASSSPQGATRLRYGYTF.

The gene calls are TRBV5-8 and TRBJ2-5, with D hard to call. Per germline, CDR1 SGHTS and CDR2 YDEGEE. The CDR3 extends over 14 amino acids. Trimming pared 0 bases from V and 5 bases from J, leaving 11 bases between. CDR3 in DNA: TGTGCCAGCAGCTTGGCCGGATTGAGGGAGACCCAGTACTTC. Translated, it gives CASSLAGLRETQYF. The entire variable domain, with the rest obtained from reference TRBV5-8 and TRBJ2-5, is as follows: EAGVTQSPTHLIKTRGQQATLRCSPISGHTSVYWYQQALGLGLQFLLWYDEGEERNRGNFPPRFSGRQFPNYSSELNVNALELEDSALYLCASSLAGLRETQYFGPGTRLLVL.

This rearrangement joins TRBV5-1 to TRBJ1-1; no firm D call. Germline V gene lookup returns CDR1 SGHRS and CDR2 YFSETQ. V was clipped by 5 bases and J by 0 bases, with 5 bases between them. The CDR3 sequence is 12 residues long. CDR3 sequence: CASRGMNTEAFF. Here the CDR3 DNA reads TGCGCCAGCAGGGGGATGAACACTGAAGCTTTCTTT.

This clone was counted once. The CDR3 sequence is CASSLQVDSNQPQHF. The CDR3 region has the DNA TGTGCCAGCAGCTTACAGGTAGATAGCAATCAGCCCCAGCATTTT. This chain uses TRBV11-2 with TRBJ1-5; no firm D call. The CDR3 contains 15 residues. Germline-derived CDR1 and CDR2 are SGHAT and FQNNGV. The ends were cut back, 2 bases at V and 0 bases at J, with 8 bases in the middle.

The rearrangement links TRBV12-3 or TRBV12-4 to TRBJ1-2; tentative D call: TRBD1 (5 bases). With 5 bases removed from V and 5 bases from J, the gap between germline ends came to 6 bases. CDR3 size: 11 residues. CDR3 sequence reads: CASSQGYGYTF. The DNA for the CDR3 is TGTGCCAGCAGTCAGGGTTATGGCTACACCTTC.

The rearrangement joins TRBV9 to TRBJ2-1, with TRBD2 matching over 7 bases. After removal of 0 bases from V and 7 bases from J, the junction contained 7 bases not matched to a gene. The germline V gene encodes CDR1 SGDLS and CDR2 YYNGEE. The length of the CDR3 is 15 residues. CDR3 loop: CASSVAVRGGNEQFF. The CDR3 nucleotides read TGTGCCAGCAGCGTAGCTGTGAGGGGAGGGAATGAGCAGTTCTTC.

CDR3 in amino acids: CASRTAVLQETQYF. The CDR3 coding sequence is TGCGCCAGCAGAACGGCGGTTCTCCAAGAGACCCAGTACTTC. The chain is built from TRBV5-1 and TRBJ2-5; D gene uncertain. This CDR3 has 14 amino acids. Germline-derived CDR1 and CDR2 are SGHRS and YFSETQ. Between the trimmed V and J ends, which lost 5 bases and 1 base, there was a span of 12 bases.

The chain uses TRBV4-1 and TRBJ1-3; D remains ambiguous. CDR1 and CDR2 from the germline V gene are MGHRA and YSYEKL. V shed 0 bases and J shed 2 bases, with 8 bases lying between them. This CDR3 spans 15 amino acids. The CDR3 nucleotides read TGCGCCAGCAGCCAAGAAGGGTTTACTGGAAACACCATATATTTT. This translates into CASSQEGFTGNTIYF.

The chain couples TRBV12-3 or TRBV12-4 to TRBJ1-3; no clear D gene. The V and J ends lost 6 bases and 0 bases respectively, with 6 bases between them. CDR3 length: 13 amino acids. CDR3 DNA: TGTGCCAGCAGCCGGGACTCTGGAAACACCATATATTTT. Translating gives CASSRDSGNTIYF.

The chain uses TRBV30 and TRBJ2-7, with 7 nucleotides matching TRBD1. There are 14 residues in the CDR3. J was trimmed by 3 bases and V by 4 bases; bases with no gene match: 9. Germline CDR1 is GTSNPN and CDR2 is SVGIG (reference sequence). CDR3 residues: CAWMKKQGIYEQYF. The DNA of the CDR3 is TGTGCCTGGATGAAAAAACAGGGGATCTACGAGCAGTACTTC.

This chain links TRBV6-5 with TRBJ1-4; 7 bases align to TRBD1. J lost 8 bases, V lost 4 bases, and 10 bases had no gene match. From germline, CDR1 is MNHEY and CDR2 SVGAGI. The CDR3 is made up of 15 amino acids. CDR3 protein: CASSFGQATAEKLFF. The CDR3 DNA is TGTGCCAGCAGTTTTGGACAGGCAACGGCGGAAAAACTGTTTTTT.

V and J are TRBV6-2 or TRBV6-3 and TRBJ1-1, with D possibly being TRBD1 (6 bases). Germline values: CDR1 MNHEY, CDR2 SVGEGT. V was shortened by 3 bases and J by 4 bases, with 12 bases between the two germline ends. This CDR3 has 14 amino acids. For the CDR3, the DNA is TGTGCCAGCAGTTATTTTGAGGGGGGCACTGAAGCTTTCTTT. It is translated as CASSYFEGGTEAFF.

The chain links TRBV9 to TRBJ2-1; TRBD2 matches 14 bases. This CDR3 spans 15 amino acids. Germline CDR1 reads SGDLS; CDR2 reads YYNGEE. V trimming: 3 bases; J trimming: 7 bases; junction bases outside the gene matches: 3. The CDR3 protein is CASSATSGRVNEQFF. The DNA for the CDR3 is TGTGCCAGCAGCGCGACTAGCGGGAGGGTTAATGAGCAGTTCTTC. The variable domain in full, completed from reference TRBV9 and TRBJ2-1, reads DSGVTQTPKHLITATGQRVTLRCSPRSGDLSVYWYQQSLDQGLQFLIQYYNGEERAKGNILERFSAQQFPDLHSELNLSSLELGDSALYFCASSATSGRVNEQFFGPGTRLTVL.

This clone was counted a single time. The chain couples TRBV7-9 to TRBJ1-4, with TRBD1 as a possible D gene (5 bases). The CDR3 contains 14 residues. The ends were cut back, 5 bases at V and 2 bases at J, with 9 bases in the middle. CDR1 SEHNR and CDR2 FQNEAQ come from the germline V gene (reference sequence). CDR3 sequence: CASSLRETNEKLFF. The CDR3 region has the DNA TGTGCCAGCAGCCTCAGGGAGACTAATGAAAAACTGTTTTTT. Supplemented by reference TRBV7-9 and TRBJ1-4, the full variable domain reads DTGVSQNPRHKITKRGQNVTFRCDPISEHNRLYWYRQTLGQGPEFLTYFQNEAQLEKSRLLSDRFSAERPKGSFSTLEIQRTEQGDSAMYLCASSLRETNEKLFFGSGTQLSVL.

V gene TRBV19 combines with J gene TRBJ1-5; the match to TRBD1 covers 7 bases. Trimming removed 3 bases from V and 7 bases from J; junction bases left unmatched: 9. Germline assignment: CDR1 LNHDA and CDR2 SQIVND (reference sequence). CDR3 length: 15 residues. Written as DNA, the CDR3 is TGTGCCAGTAGTATTCAAACAGGGGTGGGCCAGCCCCAGCATTTT. Encoded protein: CASSIQTGVGQPQHF.

The chain is built from TRBV10-3 and TRBJ1-1; tentatively, D is TRBD1 (6 bases). V lost 4 bases to trimming and J lost 12 bases, with 18 bases between them. The CDR3 sequence is 13 residues long. Germline loops: CDR1 ENHRY, CDR2 SYGVKD. CDR3 DNA: TGTGCCATCAGTGTATCGCCAGGGGAGAAGACTTTCTTT. Its translation: CAISVSPGEKTFF.

This CDR3 reads CASSADRGTDTQYF. As DNA, the CDR3 is TGTGCCAGCAGCGCCGACAGGGGAACAGATACGCAGTATTTT. The rearrangement joins TRBV5-4 to TRBJ2-3; 8 nucleotides agree with TRBD1. V dropped 4 bases and J dropped 3; count of bases not matched to a gene: 4. The CDR3 totals 14 residues. Germline assignment: CDR1 SGHNT and CDR2 YYREEE (reference sequence).